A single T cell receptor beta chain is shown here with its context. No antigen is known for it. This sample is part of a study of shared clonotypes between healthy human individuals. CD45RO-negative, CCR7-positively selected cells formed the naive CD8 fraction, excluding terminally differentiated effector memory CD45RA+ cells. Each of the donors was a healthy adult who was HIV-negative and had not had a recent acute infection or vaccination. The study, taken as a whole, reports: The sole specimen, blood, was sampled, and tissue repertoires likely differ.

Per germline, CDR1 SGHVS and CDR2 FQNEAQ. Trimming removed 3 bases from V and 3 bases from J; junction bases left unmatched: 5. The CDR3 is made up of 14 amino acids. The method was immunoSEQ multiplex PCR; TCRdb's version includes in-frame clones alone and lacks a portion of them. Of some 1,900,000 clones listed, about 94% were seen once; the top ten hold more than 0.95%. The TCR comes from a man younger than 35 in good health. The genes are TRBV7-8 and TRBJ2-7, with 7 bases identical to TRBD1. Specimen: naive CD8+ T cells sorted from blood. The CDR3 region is CASSFPGTDYEQYF. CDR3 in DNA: TGTGCCAGCAGCTTCCCCGGGACAGACTACGAGCAGTACTTC.